This T cell receptor beta chain emerged from a study of neurological immune-mediated disorders (dated by TCRdb to about 2019). About the study as a whole: The study compared peripheral blood TCR-beta repertoires of HTLV-I-associated myelopathy (HAM/TSP) patients, multiple sclerosis patients and healthy controls using UMI-based sequencing. The approximately 110 TCR-beta libraries included longitudinal samples, technical triplicates and paired sorted CD4+ and CD8+ T-cell subsets alongside PBMC samples. Of the 70 or so subjects in the cohort, about 15 were HAM/TSP patients, roughly 35 were multiple sclerosis patients, and about 20 were healthy controls. The paper's findings and limits, for the study overall: Expanded clones from different subjects shared no identical CDR3 amino acid sequences, which suggests that TCR-beta repertoires were private in all groups. TCR clonal expansion was greatest in HAM/TSP patients and smallest in MS patients, who ranked below even healthy controls.

There are 14 amino acids in the CDR3, from cysteine to phenylalanine inclusive. Of the read, only the CDR3 DNA is kept; its 42 bases are in frame from base 1. The germline V gene encodes CDR1 SNHLY and CDR2 FYNNEI. The V and J ends are trimmed by 3 bases and 0 bases, leaving 6 bases between them. Healthy controls were blood bank volunteers in Maryland, USA. Sorted-subset TCR libraries were prepared from around 1 million sorted CD4+ or CD8+ T cells. Peripheral blood was subjected to Ficoll-Hypaque density gradient centrifugation to isolate PBMCs, which were then cryopreserved in liquid nitrogen. Paired sorted CD4+ and CD8+ subsets came from healthy controls, HAM/TSP patients and MS patients. cDNA was synthesized by template-switch 5'RACE using a primer with a 10-nucleotide random unique molecular identifier that tagged each TCR transcript. Each sequencing run produced over 180 million TCR-beta sequences covering 15-18 subjects. The RNeasy kit was used to extract total RNA. The KAPA Real-time Library Amplification kit was used to amplify TCR-beta VDJ regions with primers for the TCR constant region and the 5'RACE anchor. Sample indexes and Illumina adaptors were added in a first PCR, after which library yield was increased in a second PCR. After Ampure bead purification, the roughly 650 bp TCR product was size-selected on a 2% E-gel SizeSelection system. Before pooling, library quality was assessed on a Bioanalyzer, concentration was determined with Qubit, and library quantification was performed with the Kapa Library Quantification kit. Paired-end 2 x 150 bp sequencing of the libraries was performed on an Illumina HiSeq 2500. To increase sequence diversity, roughly 24-31% phiX was spiked into each library pool. The study's processing was this. The UMI-based MiGEC pipeline processed quality-filtered reads and removed over 80% of raw TCR sequences during error correction. IMGT germline references were used for aligning VDJ genes, and each clonotype was defined as a unique CDR3 amino acid sequence together with its V-J genes. Clonal expansion, Shannon diversity and CDR3 relatedness (CalcPairwiseDistances, ClusterSamples) were evaluated with VDJtools, and phylogenetic trees were built with CLCbio workbench. Expanded clones were defined as having at least 8 unique UMIs, based on coefficient-of-variation modelling across technical triplicates. TCRdb trimmed the raw reads at Q25, called clones with MiXCR and kept productive beta chains. CDR3 protein duplicates are merged, each entry listing the most common genes and DNA. The V and J calls reflect TCRdb's pipeline rather than the authors' work. This sample has about 18,000 distinct CDR3 sequences in its table, and roughly 10% of those were observed once. The biggest ten clones account for just under 30% of the sample.

A few counts support this clonotype. This receptor's antigen is unknown. Base qualities are not at hand, and no much larger clone is one base apart. The sequenced sample consisted of CD8+ T cells from blood. The TCR originated in a woman aged 50 to 65 in good health. The V gene is TRBV2 and the J gene is TRBJ1-5; a confident D gene designation cannot be given. CDR3 loop: CASSERDSNQPQHF. The DNA sequence follows: TGTGCCAGCAGTGAGCGGGATAGCAATCAGCCCCAGCATTTT.